This TCR beta chain was retrieved from a study of beta chain features in type 1 diabetes. Across the whole study: Comparable age, gender and cell yields were observed in patients relative to healthy donors. Investigators examined around 98 million sorted cells across all samples.

Every isolated RNA sample was fully reverse transcribed, so sequencing captured expressed TCRB transcripts. Sequencing was performed with immunoSEQ multiplex PCR; in TCRdb, only in-frame clones are kept and a portion is missing. This table holds roughly 500,000 clones, 30% found once. The sample consisted of naive CD4+ T cells from blood. The source of this sequence is a man between 18 and 35 years old in good health.

CDR3 residues: CASRPLSADTQYF. CDR3 nucleotide sequence: TGTGCCAGCAGGCCCCTGTCTGCAGATACGCAGTATTTT. J is TRBJ2-3 and V is TRBV6-6; the D is unclear. With 6 bases removed from V and 4 bases from J, the gap between germline ends came to 11 bases. Germline V gene sequence: CDR1 MNHNY, CDR2 SVGAGI (reference sequence). The CDR3 has 13 amino acids.